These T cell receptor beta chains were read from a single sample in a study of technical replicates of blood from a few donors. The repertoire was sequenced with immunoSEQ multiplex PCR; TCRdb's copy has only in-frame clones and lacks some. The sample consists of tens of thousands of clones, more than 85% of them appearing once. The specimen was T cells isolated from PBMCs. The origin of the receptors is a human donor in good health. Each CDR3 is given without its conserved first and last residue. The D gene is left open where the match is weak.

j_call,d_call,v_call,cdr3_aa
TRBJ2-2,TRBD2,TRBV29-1,SVRGLAAETGELF
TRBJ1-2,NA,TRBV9,ASSVEGGGFLKGYT
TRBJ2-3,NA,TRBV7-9,ASSLEGRATDTQY
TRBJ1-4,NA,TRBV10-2,ASSVSQGVSTNEKLF
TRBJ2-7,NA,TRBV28,ASSFKATGSYEQY
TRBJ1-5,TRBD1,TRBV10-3,ATLQGAYQPQH
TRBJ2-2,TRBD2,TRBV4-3,ASSQGQGAGGPPGELF
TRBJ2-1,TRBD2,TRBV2,AADSSGTYNEQF
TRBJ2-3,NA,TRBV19,ASTLTSATDTQY
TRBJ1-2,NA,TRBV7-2,ASSLNRDGYT
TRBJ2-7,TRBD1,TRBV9,ASSVAGGQGTYEQY
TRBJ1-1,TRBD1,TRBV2,ASRRQGAEAF
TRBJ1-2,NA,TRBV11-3,ASSPGGGQNYGYT
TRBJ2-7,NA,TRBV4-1,ASSQDTSSGAEQY
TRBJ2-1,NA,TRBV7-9,ASSAGPLSYNEQF
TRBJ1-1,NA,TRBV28,ASSLGRGMNTEAF
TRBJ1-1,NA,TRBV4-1,ASSQEHVGDIEAF
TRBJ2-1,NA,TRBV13,ASSLGRAASYNEQF
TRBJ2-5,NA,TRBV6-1,AGSIRGGGVETQY
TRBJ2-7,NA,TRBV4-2,ASSQNYMYEQY
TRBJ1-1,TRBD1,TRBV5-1,ASSLTGENTEAF
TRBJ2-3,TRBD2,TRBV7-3,ASSPGLVTDTQY
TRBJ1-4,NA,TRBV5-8,ASSLGPPEKLF
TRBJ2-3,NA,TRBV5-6,ASSLAGLTDTQY
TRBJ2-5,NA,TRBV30,AWSFRGQETQY
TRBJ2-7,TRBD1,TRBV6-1,ASSELLGQRD
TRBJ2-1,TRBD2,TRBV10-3,AISESRILAGENEQF